The TCR beta chain under discussion was sequenced for a study of CD8 T cells in Susac syndrome. CD8+ and CD4+ blood T cells underwent TCR beta sequencing. Losses at the gene ends were 0 bases for V and 2 bases for J; bases not matched to a gene: 8. The CDR3 consists of 19 residues. RNA was extracted with the RNeasy kit, and a quantity of roughly 0.45 to 1 ug was reverse transcribed using random hexamers. The immunoSEQ assay covered 54 Vbeta and 13 Jbeta segments for CDR3. TCRdb itself ran the immunoSEQ multiplex PCR reads through MiXCR, one entry per CDR3 protein. Here the sample spans more than 200,000 distinct CDR3 sequences, around 90% being singletons.

The sample comprised CD8+ T cells from PBMCs. The TCR was taken from a human donor with multiple sclerosis. This chain joins TRBV12-3 or TRBV12-4 and TRBJ2-1; 12 bases match TRBD2. Here the CDR3 DNA reads TGTGCCAGCAGTTTAGCACCACCAACTAGCGGGGGGCCCTACAATGAGCAGTTCTTC. It is translated as CASSLAPPTSGGPYNEQFF.